The 25 T cell receptor beta chains listed next were all sequenced from one sample in a study of cytomegalovirus exposure and HLA in healthy donors. Amplification used 60 Vbeta primers and 13 Jbeta primers. The data were produced by immunoSEQ multiplex PCR, yet TCRdb's version contains in-frame clones alone and is incomplete. The sample has about 150,000 clones, around three fifths seen once. The sequencing input was PBMCs. These TCRs come from a male donor in good health and CMV-seronegative.

The table lists this clone with a few counts. V and J are TRBV4-2 and TRBJ2-5; 8 nucleotides align to TRBD2. The trim removed 4 bases at V and 5 bases at J, leaving 15 bases unmatched. The CDR3 is made up of 17 amino acids. Germline V gene lookup returns CDR1 LGHNA and CDR2 YNFKEQ. CDR3 protein: CASSPVLAGGVIETQYF. The CDR3 nucleotides read TGTGCCAGCAGCCCCGTTTTGGCGGGGGGAGTGATCGAGACCCAGTACTTC.

CDR3 sequence (DNA): TGTGCCAGCAGACGCAGGGTACAAGAGACCCAGTACTTC. As protein: CASRRRVQETQYF. The chain employs TRBV6-6 and TRBJ2-5; weak D call: TRBD1 (5 bases). The CDR3 covers 13 residues. Germline CDR1 and CDR2: MNHNY and SVGAGI (reference sequence). Trimming stripped 6 bases from V and 2 bases from J, with 10 bases between.

J is TRBJ1-1 and V is TRBV20-1; D remains ambiguous. The CDR3 length is 11 residues. V was shortened by 6 bases and J by 4 bases, with 9 bases between the two germline ends. The V gene's germline CDR1 is DFQATT and CDR2 SNEGSKA (reference sequence). Here the CDR3 reads CSAWEGTEAFF. Here the CDR3 DNA reads TGCAGTGCGTGGGAGGGCACTGAAGCTTTCTTT.

The gene calls are TRBV12-5 and TRBJ1-6, with unresolved D. This CDR3 spans 13 amino acids. Germline assignment: CDR1 LGHNT and CDR2 FRNRAP. V was trimmed by 6 bases and J by 11 bases, leaving 14 bases between them. This CDR3 is CASGIGGGTPLHF. CDR3 DNA sequence: TGTGCTAGTGGGATTGGTGGAGGGACACCCCTCCACTTT. The full variable domain, rest sourced from reference TRBV12-5 and TRBJ1-6, is DARVTQTPRHKVTEMGQEVTMRCQPILGHNTVFWYRQTMMQGLELLAYFRNRAPLDDSGMPKDRFSAEMPDATLATLKIQPSEPRDSAVYFCASGIGGGTPLHFGNGTRLTVT.

V and J are TRBV18 and TRBJ2-7; TRBD1 aligns across 7 bases. V lost 5 bases to trimming and J lost 1 base; unmatched junction nucleotides: 8. Germline V gene data show CDR1 as KGHSH and CDR2 as LQKENI. CDR3 length: 15 amino acids. The CDR3 DNA sequence: TGTGCCAGCTCAGTAGCCGGGACAGATTCCTACGAGCAGTACTTC. This encodes CASSVAGTDSYEQYF.

This clone appeared a single time. The chain is built from TRBV18 and TRBJ1-1; the D is unclear. V gave up 4 bases and J gave up 1 base, with 4 bases separating them. Germline V CDR1 and CDR2: KGHSH, LQKENI. CDR3 length equals 12 residues. CDR3 DNA sequence: TGTGCCAGCTCACAACAGAACACTGAAGCTTTCTTT. Translated: CASSQQNTEAFF.

This clone occurred once. This sequence joins TRBV27 and TRBJ1-1; 9 bases are shared with TRBD1. CDR3 length equals 16 residues. Germline V gene sequence: CDR1 MNHEY, CDR2 SMNVEV (reference sequence). Trimming cost V 3 bases and J 3 bases; bases outside gene matches: 8. CDR3 loop: CASSFTGGRWDTEAFF. The CDR3 nucleotides read TGTGCCAGCAGTTTTACAGGGGGCAGATGGGACACTGAAGCTTTCTTT.

J is TRBJ2-7 and V is TRBV13, with 7 bases matching TRBD2. This CDR3 is 13 amino acids long. Germline CDR1 reads PRHDT; CDR2 reads FYEKMQ (reference sequence). Losses at the gene ends were 2 bases for V and 2 bases for J; bases not matched to a gene: 0. CDR3 in DNA: TGTGCCAGCAGCTTACGGGGGGCCTACGAGCAGTACTTC. This translates into CASSLRGAYEQYF.

Only a few counts were recorded for this clone. The chain employs TRBV4-1 and TRBJ1-5; D unclear. With 2 bases removed from V and 8 bases from J, the gap between germline ends came to 10 bases. The length of the CDR3 is 13 residues. Germline CDR1 and CDR2: MGHRA and YSYEKL. CDR3 bases: TGCGCCAGCAGCCAAACCCGGGGAGAGCCCCAGCATTTT. Amino acid sequence: CASSQTRGEPQHF.

J is TRBJ2-7 and V is TRBV29-1; 7 bases are shared with TRBD2. This CDR3 spans 12 amino acids. Germline V gene data show CDR1 as SQVTM and CDR2 as ANQGSEA. The junction had 3 bases not matched to a gene; V was cut back by 4 bases and J by 3 bases. CDR3 sequence (DNA): TGCAGCGTTGTTTGGGAGGGCTACGAGCAGTACTTC. It is translated as CSVVWEGYEQYF.

This chain connects TRBV6-5 to TRBJ2-3, with TRBD1 as a possible D gene (6 bases). V was trimmed by 2 bases and J by 3 bases, leaving 9 bases between them. Germline CDR1 and CDR2: MNHEY and SVGAGI. This CDR3 has 14 amino acids. As DNA, the CDR3 is TGTGCCAGCAGTTACGCAGGGGAAACAGATACGCAGTATTTT. It specifies CASSYAGETDTQYF.

The chain recombines TRBV9 with TRBJ2-4, with 9 nucleotides matching TRBD2. Germline CDR1 is SGDLS and CDR2 is YYNGEE. Trimming at V came to 5 bases and at J to 0 bases, leaving 15 bases not matched to a gene. This CDR3 comprises 19 residues. The CDR3 DNA reads as TGTGCCAGCAGTCATTACGCCAGCGGGGGGCCCGCAGCCAAAAACATTCAGTACTTC. Translating it yields CASSHYASGGPAAKNIQYF.

Only a few counts were recorded for this clone. The rearrangement joins TRBV4-1 to TRBJ1-4; perhaps TRBD1 as D (5 bases). This CDR3 is built from 12 residues. V was clipped by 4 bases and J by 10 bases, with 10 bases between them. The germline gives CDR1 MGHRA, CDR2 YSYEKL. The CDR3 spells CASSPVGGKLFF. The CDR3 nucleotides read TGCGCCAGCAGCCCGGTGGGGGGAAAACTGTTTTTT.

This clone was recorded once. This sequence joins TRBV2 and TRBJ2-3, with 9 bases that match TRBD2. There are 15 residues in the CDR3. V shed 6 bases and J 10 bases; nucleotides not matched to a gene: 14. Germline V gives CDR1 SNHLY, CDR2 FYNNEI. The CDR3 here is CASSALGLIAGAQYF. The DNA for the CDR3 is TGTGCCAGCAGCGCTTTGGGGTTGATAGCGGGGGCGCAGTATTTT.

This clone has just a few counts. This sequence joins TRBV5-1 and TRBJ2-1; TRBD1 matches 10 bases. The CDR3 totals 14 residues. V lost 4 bases to trimming and J lost 7 bases; unmatched junction nucleotides: 5. From germline, CDR1 is SGHRS and CDR2 YFSETQ. CDR3 bases: TGCGCCAGCAGCCTCGGGACAGGGGAGAATGAGCAGTTCTTC. It encodes CASSLGTGENEQFF.

The chain carries TRBV27 and TRBJ2-7; D unresolved. This CDR3 contains 14 residues. Germline lookup yields CDR1 MNHEY and CDR2 SMNVEV (reference sequence). Trimming shortened V by 3 bases and J by 3 bases, and 12 bases separated the two germline ends. Here the CDR3 reads CASSFLVNGYEQYF. The CDR3 coding sequence is TGTGCCAGCAGTTTCCTAGTGAACGGCTACGAGCAGTACTTC.

This CDR3 is CATGQSSYEQYF. CDR3 sequence (DNA): TGTGCCACCGGACAGTCTTCCTACGAGCAGTACTTC. This sequence joins TRBV2 and TRBJ2-7, with D perhaps TRBD1 (6 bases). The CDR3 is 12 amino acids. Germline assignment: CDR1 SNHLY and CDR2 FYNNEI. The V end was cut by 10 bases, the J end by 1 base, with 11 bases between.

This clone was detected a few times. The rearrangement joins TRBV5-1 to TRBJ1-2; possible D gene TRBD1, 5 bases. This CDR3 has 15 amino acids. The V and J ends lost 2 bases and 4 bases respectively, with 15 bases between them. CDR1 and CDR2 from the germline V gene are SGHRS and YFSETQ. This chain's CDR3 is CASSFRQSLSYGYTF. The CDR3 DNA sequence: TGCGCCAGCAGCTTTCGACAGAGTTTAAGCTATGGCTACACCTTC.

This chain uses TRBV5-1 with TRBJ2-3; a possible D gene is TRBD1 (6 bases). The CDR3 consists of 14 residues. Germline values: CDR1 SGHRS, CDR2 YFSETQ. V dropped 2 bases and J dropped 3 bases, with 10 bases sitting between them. The CDR3 sequence is CASSLGQRTDTQYF. The CDR3 nucleotides read TGCGCCAGCAGCTTAGGACAGAGAACAGATACGCAGTATTTT.

In its sample, this clone was seen a few times. CDR3 in amino acids: CASSPPYGVNEQYF. The CDR3 DNA reads TGTGCCAGCTCACCACCCTACGGGGTGAACGAGCAGTACTTC. The chain is built from TRBV18 and TRBJ2-7, with D perhaps TRBD2 (5 bases). This CDR3 has 14 residues. Germline assignment: CDR1 KGHSH and CDR2 LQKENI. Trimming left V 0 bases short and J 5 bases short, with 11 bases between.

V is TRBV10-1 and J is TRBJ2-4; 7 nucleotides agree with TRBD1. The trim removed 4 bases at V and 1 base at J, leaving 10 bases unmatched. This CDR3 spans 17 amino acids. Germline V lookup: CDR1 WNHNN, CDR2 SYGVQD (reference sequence). CDR3 protein: CASSGRSTGAAKNIQYF. The CDR3 DNA reads TGCGCCAGCAGTGGGAGATCCACAGGGGCCGCCAAAAACATTCAGTACTTC.

This clone came up a few times. The gene calls are TRBV2 and TRBJ2-5, with D perhaps TRBD1 (5 bases). The DNA end is a closer match to TRBJ2-7, so the J assignment may be wrong. The CDR3 length is 11 residues. Germline CDR1 SNHLY, CDR2 FYNNEI. CDR3 in amino acids: CASSAGYEQYF. The CDR3 region has the DNA TGTGCCAGCAGCGCAGGGTACGAGCAGTACTTC.

This clone was seen only once. This chain joins TRBV7-8 and TRBJ2-5; TRBD1 agrees at 8 bases. The length of the CDR3 is 13 residues. V dropped 3 bases and J dropped 5; count of bases not matched to a gene: 2. Germline V gene data show CDR1 as SGHVS and CDR2 as FQNEAQ. The CDR3 region is CASSFQGAETQYF. CDR3 DNA: TGTGCCAGCAGCTTCCAGGGGGCCGAGACCCAGTACTTC.

V gene TRBV4-3 combines with J gene TRBJ1-3, with TRBD1 identical over 7 bases. Germline lookup yields CDR1 LGHNA and CDR2 YSLEER. This CDR3 has 15 amino acids. V was clipped by 0 bases and J by 4 bases; unmatched bases: 3. CDR3 region: CASSQDGTAGNTIYF. The CDR3, as DNA: TGCGCCAGCAGCCAAGATGGGACAGCCGGAAACACCATATATTTT.

This CDR3 reads CASSLGGDRVADTF. CDR3 sequence (DNA): TGTGCCAGCAGCTTGGGGGGGGACAGGGTTGCAGACACCTTC. The chain employs TRBV5-4 and TRBJ1-2; 9 nucleotides align to TRBD1. The germline CDR1 and CDR2 sequences are SGHNT and YYREEE (reference sequence). The CDR3 length is 14 residues. Germline trimming cut 0 bases from V and 12 bases from J; bases unmatched to any gene: 9.